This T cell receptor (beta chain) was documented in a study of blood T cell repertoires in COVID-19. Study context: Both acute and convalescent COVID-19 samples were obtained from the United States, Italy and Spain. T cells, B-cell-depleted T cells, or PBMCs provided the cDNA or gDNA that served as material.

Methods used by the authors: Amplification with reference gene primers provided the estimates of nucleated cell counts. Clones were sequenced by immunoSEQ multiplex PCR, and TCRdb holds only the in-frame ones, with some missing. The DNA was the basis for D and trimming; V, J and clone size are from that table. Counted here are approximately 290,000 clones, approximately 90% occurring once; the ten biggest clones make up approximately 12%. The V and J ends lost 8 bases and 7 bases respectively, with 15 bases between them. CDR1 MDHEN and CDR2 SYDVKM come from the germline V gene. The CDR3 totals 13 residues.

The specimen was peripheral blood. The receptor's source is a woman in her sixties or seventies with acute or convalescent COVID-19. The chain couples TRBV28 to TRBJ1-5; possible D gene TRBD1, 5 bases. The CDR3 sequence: CASSLGGSQPQHF. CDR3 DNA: TGTGCCAGCTCCCTCGGGGGTTCACAGCCCCAGCATTTT.